These T cell receptor beta chains were read from a single sample in a study of Ad26.COV2.S vaccination and SARS-CoV-2 variants. Repertoires were generated with immunoSEQ multiplex PCR, while TCRdb's copy carries only in-frame clones and drops some. The sample contains more than 85,000 clones, around 81% of which appear only once. The sample was peripheral blood, taken after recovery from COVID-19. The origin of the receptors is a human donor who had recovered from COVID-19. CDR3s include the opening cysteine and the closing phenylalanine or tryptophan. The D gene is left open where the match is weak. The size of a clone is reported for some rows only, either as once, few or many, or as a class for expanded clones.

TRBJ2-3	-	-	TRBV3-1/TRBV3-2	TGTGCCAGCAGCCGATCGATTGTCACAGATACGCAGTATTTT	CASSRSIVTDTQYF
TRBJ1-6	-	few	TRBV6-5	TGTGCCAGCAGTTATGTACAGGGAAATTCACCCCTCCACTTT	CASSYVQGNSPLHF
TRBJ2-5	TRBD1	-	TRBV6-2/TRBV6-3	TGTGCCAGCAGTTCAAGGACAGGGGAGACCCAGTACTTC	CASSSRTGETQYF
TRBJ2-1	TRBD2	few	TRBV27	TGTGCCAGCAGCTCTCCGGGACTAGCGGGAAATAATGAGCAGTTCTTC	CASSSPGLAGNNEQFF
TRBJ2-7	TRBD1	-	TRBV7-3	TGTGCCAGCAGCGAAACAGGGGGAGCCGCCTACGAGCAGTACTTC	CASSETGGAAYEQYF
TRBJ2-1	-	few	TRBV2	TGTGCCAGCAGTGAAGGGGTAAGCTCCTACAATGAGCAGTTCTTC	CASSEGVSSYNEQFF
TRBJ2-5	TRBD2	-	TRBV29-1	TGCAGCGTTGGGCGACTAGCGGAGTACCAAGAGACCCAGTACTTC	CSVGRLAEYQETQYF
TRBJ2-2	-	many	TRBV4-1	TGCGCCAGCAGCCCCCCGAGCAACACCGGGGAGCTGTTTTTT	CASSPPSNTGELFF
TRBJ1-1	TRBD1	-	TRBV12-5	TGTGCTAGTGGACAACAGGGGCAGGGTACTGAAGCTTTCTTT	CASGQQGQGTEAFF
TRBJ2-2	-	-	TRBV30	TGTGCCTGGAGCAGGGGGGGATCCGGGGAGCTGTTTTTT	CAWSRGGSGELFF
TRBJ2-2	-	-	TRBV10-3	TGTGCCATCAGTGAGGGACGGAACACCGGGGAGCTGTTTTTT	CAISEGRNTGELFF
TRBJ1-2	-	-	TRBV18	TGTGCCAGCTCACCACCGGCGGGTGGCTACACCTTC	CASSPPAGGYTF
TRBJ1-6	-	-	TRBV4-2	TGTGCCAGCAGCCAAGATCTTCTTGGGGCAGGTTCACCCCTCCACTTT	CASSQDLLGAGSPLHF
TRBJ1-3	TRBD1	-	TRBV9	TGTGCCAGCAGCGGACAGGGGGCTTTTGGAAACACCATATATTTT	CASSGQGAFGNTIYF
TRBJ1-3	-	-	TRBV7-6	TGTGCCAGCAGCTTTTCCCTGGGATTACAGGGTGGTGGAAACACCATATATTTT	CASSFSLGLQGGGNTIYF
TRBJ1-3	TRBD1	-	TRBV29-1	TGCAGCGTTGAAGATGGATGGGACAGCCGCTCTGGAAACACCATATATTTT	CSVEDGWDSRSGNTIYF
TRBJ1-5	-	-	TRBV5-1	TGCGCCAGCAGCTTGGAACCCAATCAGCCCCAGCATTTT	CASSLEPNQPQHF
TRBJ2-2	-	-	TRBV5-1	TGCGCCAGCAGCTTTGGGATCTCGGCTGGGAACACCGGGGAGCTGTTTTTT	CASSFGISAGNTGELFF
TRBJ1-5	TRBD1	-	TRBV7-2	TGTGCCAGCAGCTTAAGGGGACAGGGGGCTTATGGTAGCAATCAGCCCCAGCATTTT	CASSLRGQGAYGSNQPQHF
TRBJ1-5	TRBD1	-	TRBV19	TGTGCCAGTAGGAGCCGGACAGGGGGAGAGGAACAGCCCCAGCATTTT	CASRSRTGGEEQPQHF
TRBJ1-6	-	-	TRBV2	TGTGCCAGCAGTGCAGACCATAATTCACCCCTCCACTTT	CASSADHNSPLHF
TRBJ1-6	-	-	TRBV3-1/TRBV3-2	TGTGCCAGCAGCCAAGATAGATGGGGATCACCCCTCCACTTT	CASSQDRWGSPLHF
TRBJ1-1	-	-	TRBV19	TGTGCCAGTTCCCGGGAGGGATACCACATGAACACTGAAGCTTTCTTT	CASSREGYHMNTEAFF